This T cell receptor beta chain comes out of a study of T cells in Graves' hyperthyroidism and ophthalmopathy. TCR beta CDR3 regions were amplified from RNA. HTBI primers were the set used in a first-round RT-PCR of the TCR CDR3. MiXCR was run by TCRdb on the multiplex PCR reads, yielding one entry per CDR3 protein. Of 300,000 to 400,000 distinct CDR3 sequences in the sample, 21% were seen once. This clonotype has at least ten counts. Its antigen is as yet unknown. Trimming took 6 bases from V and 6 from J, leaving 16 bases between them. Germline assignment: CDR1 SQVTM and CDR2 ANQGSEA. The CDR3 extends over 13 amino acids. Study outcomes and limitations: The model's output predicted ophthalmopathy at a median of 6.5 months prior to onset. Most thyroid clonotypes expanded above 0.001 appeared in blood too.

The sample taken for sequencing was blood. V usage is TRBV29-1 and J usage is TRBJ2-3; possibly TRBD2 for D (5 bases). This TCR was recovered from a woman in her forties or fifties with Graves' hyperthyroidism. Here the CDR3 reads CSVDGVLGDTQYF. CDR3 in DNA: TGCAGCGTCGACGGGGTCTTGGGGGATACGCAGTATTTT.